These 31 T cell receptor beta chains originate from one sample sequenced in a study of blood T cell repertoires in COVID-19. The table came from immunoSEQ multiplex PCR; TCRdb's copy has only in-frame clones and leaves some out. The sample yields some 48,000 clones, around 80% seen once. Sequenced input: peripheral blood. These TCRs come from a human donor in a cohort sampled during active COVID-19.

This rearrangement joins TRBV2 to TRBJ1-4; weak D call: TRBD1 (6 bases). In germline, CDR1 is SNHLY, CDR2 FYNNEI. V was pared by 3 bases and J by 2 bases, with 10 bases between. The CDR3 runs to 15 residues. The CDR3 reads CASSDLQGTNEKLFF. DNA for the CDR3: TGTGCCAGCAGTGACTTGCAGGGGACTAATGAAAAACTGTTTTTT.

This chain connects TRBV18 to TRBJ2-3; 9 nucleotides align to TRBD2. The germline V gene has CDR1 KGHSH and CDR2 LQKENI. The CDR3 spans 15 residues. J lost 5 bases, V lost 2 bases, and 5 bases had no gene match. The CDR3 spells CASSPRRGGVDTQYF. The CDR3 DNA is TGTGCCAGCTCACCAAGGCGGGGGGGAGTAGATACGCAGTATTTT.

This rearrangement joins TRBV5-6 to TRBJ2-2; the D gene is possibly TRBD1 (5 bases). The CDR3 length is 14 residues. Germline lookup yields CDR1 SGHDT and CDR2 YYEEEE. The V gene lost 7 bases and the J gene lost 2 bases, with 12 bases spanning the gap. The CDR3 nucleotides read TGTGCCAGCGGCAGGGAACTCAACACCGGGGAGCTGTTTTTT. This translates into CASGRELNTGELFF.

The chain uses TRBV4-2 and TRBJ2-5; 8 bases fit TRBD2. Germline lookup yields CDR1 LGHNA and CDR2 YNFKEQ. The junction had 5 bases not matched to a gene; V was cut back by 5 bases and J by 0 bases. The CDR3 spans 15 residues. The CDR3 DNA reads as TGTGCCAGCAGCATGGCGGGGGGACACCAAGAGACCCAGTACTTC. Translated: CASSMAGGHQETQYF.

The V call is TRBV9, the J call TRBJ2-3; TRBD1 matches 9 bases. The germline CDR1 and CDR2 sequences are SGDLS and YYNGEE. CDR3 length: 15 amino acids. V lost 0 bases and J lost 5; bases outside the gene matches: 4. This chain's CDR3 is CASSVAGTGIDTQYF. The CDR3 region has the DNA TGTGCCAGCAGCGTAGCTGGGACAGGGATAGATACGCAGTATTTT.

The genes are TRBV2 and TRBJ2-2, with 8 bases matching TRBD1. The CDR3 is 15 amino acids. Trimming at V came to 6 bases and at J to 5 bases, leaving 8 bases not matched to a gene. CDR1 SNHLY and CDR2 FYNNEI come from the germline V gene. CDR3 in amino acids: CASRTRQGYTGELFF. DNA for the CDR3: TGTGCCAGCAGAACCCGACAGGGGTATACCGGGGAGCTGTTTTTT.

J is TRBJ1-5 and V is TRBV27; 7 bases are shared with TRBD1. Germline CDR1 reads MNHEY; CDR2 reads SMNVEV (reference sequence). The CDR3 is 14 residues long. J was trimmed by 7 bases and V by 5 bases; bases with no gene match: 8. CDR3 in DNA: TGTGCCAGCAGTCCCCAGGGGGTCGGGCAGCCCCAGCATTTT. Amino acid sequence: CASSPQGVGQPQHF.

A few counts support this clone. The chain has TRBV5-1 and TRBJ2-2; TRBD2 matches 7 bases. V gave up 4 bases and J gave up 0 bases; unmatched junction bases: 12. Germline CDR1 and CDR2: SGHRS and YFSETQ. The CDR3 loop spans 18 amino acids. CDR3 coding DNA: TGCGCCAGCAGCCCCGCTCTAGCGGCTTTCTCGAACACCGGGGAGCTGTTTTTT. Translation gives CASSPALAAFSNTGELFF.

In nucleotides, the CDR3 is TGTGCCAGCAGCAGACTAGCGGGGGGTTACAATGAGCAGTTCTTC. Encoded protein: CASSRLAGGYNEQFF. J is TRBJ2-1 and V is TRBV2; 13 positions agree with TRBD2. Germline CDR1 is SNHLY and CDR2 is FYNNEI. This CDR3 region has 15 residues. The V segment lost 6 bases and the J segment 4 bases; nucleotides outside the gene matches: 3.

The gene calls are TRBV5-1 and TRBJ1-1, with D perhaps TRBD1 (5 bases). Trimming shortened V by 0 bases and J by 1 base, and 7 bases separated the two germline ends. Germline loops: CDR1 SGHRS, CDR2 YFSETQ. The CDR3 consists of 14 residues. The CDR3 is CASSLADRNTEAFF. The CDR3 coding sequence is TGCGCCAGCAGCTTGGCCGACAGGAACACTGAAGCTTTCTTT.

The chain has TRBV21-1 and TRBJ1-6; the table's D call, TRBD1, has no DNA check behind it. TRBV21-1 is designated a pseudogene. The CDR3 loop spans 18 amino acids. Written as DNA, the CDR3 is TGTGCCAGCAGCAAAGGCTGGACAGTGGGCTCCTATAATTCACCCCTCCACTTT. It translates to CASSKGWTVGSYNSPLHF.

This rearrangement joins TRBV18 to TRBJ1-2; D not certain. The CDR3 sequence is 14 residues long. Germline values: CDR1 KGHSH, CDR2 LQKENI. V lost 0 bases to trimming and J lost 3 bases, with 8 bases between them. The CDR3 DNA reads TGTGCCAGCTCACCACCCCGGGAAGACTATGGCTACACCTTC. This sequence encodes CASSPPREDYGYTF.

The rearrangement uses TRBV7-8 and TRBJ1-2; D is unresolved. From germline, CDR1 is SGHVS and CDR2 FQNEAQ. V gave up 1 base and J gave up 8 bases, with 17 bases separating them. This CDR3 contains 15 residues. CDR3 loop: CASSLGGGRGSGYTF. The CDR3, as DNA: TGTGCCAGCAGCTTAGGAGGCGGCAGAGGTTCCGGCTACACCTTC.

The chain has TRBV7-9 and TRBJ1-5, with D tentatively TRBD1 (6 bases). The germline CDR1 and CDR2 sequences are SEHNR and FQNEAQ (reference sequence). The CDR3 consists of 13 residues. V lost 2 bases and J lost 7, with 9 bases in between. CDR3 residues: CASSLLGGQPQHF. The CDR3 bases are TGTGCCAGCAGCTTACTAGGGGGACAGCCCCAGCATTTT.

This chain joins TRBV5-1 and TRBJ1-2; D might be TRBD1 (5 bases). Trimming removed 5 bases from V and 2 bases from J, with 10 bases in between. The germline gives CDR1 SGHRS, CDR2 YFSETQ. This CDR3 has 13 residues. CDR3 nucleotides: TGCGCCAGCAGATTGACAGAGAACTATGGCTACACCTTC. As protein: CASRLTENYGYTF.

This clone has only one observation. The J gene is TRBJ1-5, the V gene TRBV6-5; a weak D match, TRBD1 (6 bases). Germline V lookup: CDR1 MNHEY, CDR2 SVGAGI. V dropped 8 bases and J dropped 3 bases, with 17 bases sitting between them. CDR3 length equals 15 residues. CDR3 sequence (DNA): TGTGCCAGCGGCTTCTGGACAGACGTCAATCAGCCCCAGCATTTT. It codes for CASGFWTDVNQPQHF.

The gene calls are TRBV6-5 and TRBJ2-7, with TRBD1 matching over 9 bases. There are 14 residues in the CDR3. The V segment lost 4 bases and the J segment 5 bases; nucleotides outside the gene matches: 6. Germline V CDR1 and CDR2: MNHEY, SVGAGI. CDR3 region: CASSSLGQGHEQYV. As DNA, the CDR3 is TGTGCCAGCAGTTCTTTGGGACAGGGACACGAGCAGTACGTC.

The CDR3 spells CASKLDRTNTEAFF. The CDR3 nucleotides read TGTGCCAGCAAACTTGACAGAACGAACACTGAAGCTTTCTTT. The chain joins TRBV2 to TRBJ1-1; possible D gene TRBD1, 5 bases. There are 14 residues in the CDR3. Trimming removed 7 bases at V and 1 base at J, with 13 bases between. The V gene's germline CDR1 is SNHLY and CDR2 FYNNEI.

The chain carries TRBV19 and TRBJ2-3; 7 bases agree with TRBD2. Germline V gene lookup returns CDR1 LNHDA and CDR2 SQIVND (reference sequence). V lost 4 bases to trimming and J lost 2 bases; unmatched junction nucleotides: 3. There are 14 residues in the CDR3. CDR3 nucleotide sequence: TGTGCCAGTAGTACTAGCGGAACCACAGATACGCAGTATTTT. It specifies CASSTSGTTDTQYF.

The CDR3 loop reads CAISDPERPYEQYV. The CDR3 bases are TGTGCCATCAGTGATCCTGAGAGGCCCTACGAGCAGTACGTC. The V gene is TRBV10-3, the J gene TRBJ2-7, with D unresolved. Germline CDR1 reads ENHRY; CDR2 reads SYGVKD. The CDR3 loop spans 14 amino acids. V lost 3 bases and J 2 bases, leaving 11 bases between the germline ends.

The genes are TRBV11-1 and TRBJ2-7, with 9 bases that match TRBD1. CDR1 and CDR2 from the germline V gene are SGHAT and FQDESV (reference sequence). V shed 4 bases, J shed 5 bases, and the junction held 6 bases outside the gene matches. CDR3 length: 14 residues. This CDR3 is CASSSWTGANEQYF. In DNA form, the CDR3 reads TGTGCCAGCAGCTCGTGGACAGGGGCGAACGAGCAGTACTTC.

This chain uses TRBV7-3 with TRBJ2-2; 14 bases match TRBD2. After removal of 5 bases from V and 4 bases from J, the junction contained 6 bases not matched to a gene. Germline CDR1 SGHTA, CDR2 FQGTGA. The CDR3 loop spans 17 amino acids. For the CDR3, the DNA is TGTGCCAGCAGCCCCCTGACTAGCGGGGGGGCCACCGGGGAGCTGTTTTTT. Translating it yields CASSPLTSGGATGELFF.

V usage is TRBV2 and J usage is TRBJ2-5, with 7 bases matching TRBD1. Germline lookup yields CDR1 SNHLY and CDR2 FYNNEI. The J segment lost 5 bases and the V segment lost 3 bases, leaving 9 bases of the junction unmatched. The CDR3 loop spans 15 amino acids. CDR3 protein: CASSEIEGAMETQYF. CDR3 nucleotides: TGTGCCAGCAGTGAGATTGAGGGGGCAATGGAGACCCAGTACTTC.

This sequence joins TRBV28 and TRBJ2-1; TRBD2 aligns across 8 bases. This CDR3 has 14 residues. Germline-derived CDR1 and CDR2 are MDHEN and SYDVKM. Trimming removed 4 bases from V and 8 bases from J; junction bases left unmatched: 7. DNA for the CDR3: TGTGCCAGCAGTTCCCCGGGGGGGTTCGATGAGCAGTTCTTC. The encoded protein is CASSSPGGFDEQFF.

The chain joins TRBV3-1 (or the pseudogene TRBV3-2) to TRBJ2-5; tentatively, D is TRBD2 (5 bases). CDR3 length: 15 residues. Germline CDR1 is LGHDT and CDR2 is YNNKEL (reference sequence). Trimming shortened V by 0 bases and J by 2 bases, and 10 bases separated the two germline ends. The CDR3 region is CASSQERAVQETQYF. Here the CDR3 DNA reads TGTGCCAGCAGCCAAGAGAGGGCGGTACAAGAGACCCAGTACTTC.

The chain joins TRBV28 to TRBJ2-7, with D perhaps matching TRBD2 (6 bases). Between the trimmed V and J ends, which lost 4 bases and 5 bases, there was a span of 9 bases. Germline CDR1 reads MDHEN; CDR2 reads SYDVKM. This CDR3 spans 12 amino acids. DNA of the CDR3: TGTGCCAGCAGTTCTAGCGTAAACGAGCAGTACGTC. It is translated as CASSSSVNEQYV.

The chain links TRBV4-3 to TRBJ1-5, with a possible D match to TRBD1 (6 bases). Per the germline V gene, CDR1 is LGHNA and CDR2 is YSLEER. Trimming took 0 bases from V and 7 from J, leaving 13 bases between them. The CDR3 is 15 residues long. DNA for the CDR3: TGCGCCAGCAGCCAAGATGCGGGGGGCCGGCAGCCCCAGCATTTT. It codes for CASSQDAGGRQPQHF.

This chain uses TRBV28 with TRBJ1-1, with D maybe TRBD1 (6 bases). The CDR3 is 13 amino acids. V was trimmed by 6 bases and J by 1 base, leaving 9 bases between them. Germline assignment: CDR1 MDHEN and CDR2 SYDVKM. The CDR3 sequence is CASREQGNTEAFF. In DNA form, the CDR3 reads TGTGCCAGCAGGGAACAGGGGAACACTGAAGCTTTCTTT.

This chain links TRBV12-5 with TRBJ1-2; D gene ambiguous. V lost 5 bases and J lost 0, with 16 bases in between. Germline V gives CDR1 LGHNT, CDR2 FRNRAP. The CDR3 runs 16 residues. The CDR3 DNA follows: TGTGCTAGTGGTCGGGATCCACACGCCCCTAACTATGGCTACACCTTC. This translates into CASGRDPHAPNYGYTF.

This chain connects TRBV7-2 to TRBJ2-7; 8 positions match TRBD2. Germline V gene data show CDR1 as SGHTA and CDR2 as FQGNSA. V gave up 1 base and J gave up 2 bases; unmatched junction bases: 7. The CDR3 consists of 16 residues. CDR3 sequence reads: CASSLVGGGYAYEQYF. The CDR3, as DNA: TGTGCCAGCAGCTTAGTCGGCGGGGGGTACGCCTACGAGCAGTACTTC.

This sequence joins TRBV5-1 and TRBJ1-3; 9 bases map to TRBD1. The CDR3 loop spans 16 amino acids. Trimming at V came to 0 bases and at J to 3 bases, leaving 4 bases not matched to a gene. Germline lookup yields CDR1 SGHRS and CDR2 YFSETQ. The CDR3 loop is CASSLGDRVFGNTIYF. The CDR3 DNA reads TGCGCCAGCAGCTTGGGGGACAGGGTGTTTGGAAACACCATATATTTT.